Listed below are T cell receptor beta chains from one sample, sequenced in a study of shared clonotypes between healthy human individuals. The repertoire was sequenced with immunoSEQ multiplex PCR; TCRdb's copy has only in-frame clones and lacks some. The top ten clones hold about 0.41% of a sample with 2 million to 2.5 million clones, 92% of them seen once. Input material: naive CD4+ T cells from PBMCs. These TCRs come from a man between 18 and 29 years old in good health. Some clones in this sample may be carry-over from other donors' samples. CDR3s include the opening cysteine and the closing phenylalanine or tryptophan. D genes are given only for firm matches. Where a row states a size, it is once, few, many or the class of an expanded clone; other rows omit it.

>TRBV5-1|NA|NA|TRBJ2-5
TGCGCCAGCAGCTTGGTCCCGGGGGCGCGTGAGACCCAGTACTTC
CASSLVPGARETQYF
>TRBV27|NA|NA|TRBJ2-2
TGTGCCAGCAGTTTCCCAGGCGACGGGGAGCTGTTTTTT
CASSFPGDGELFF
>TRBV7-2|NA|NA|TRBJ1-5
TGTGCCAGCAGCTCCTCCCCCGGGGTCGGGGGGCCCCAGCATTTT
CASSSSPGVGGPQHF
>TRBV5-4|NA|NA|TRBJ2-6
TGTGCCAGCAGACCCGAGGCCGGGCCCTATGGGGCCAACGTCCTGACTTTC
CASRPEAGPYGANVLTF
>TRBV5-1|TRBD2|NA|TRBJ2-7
TGCGCCAGCAGCCTAACTAGCGGGCCGACCTACGAGCAGTACTTC
CASSLTSGPTYEQYF
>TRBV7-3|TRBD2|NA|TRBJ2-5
TGTGCCAGCAGCTTGGTGGGAGGGGCCCCCCAAGAGACCCAGTACTTC
CASSLVGGAPQETQYF
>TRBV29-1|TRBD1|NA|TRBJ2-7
TGCAGCGTTGGTCTCGGGACAGCTTACGAGCAGTACTTC
CSVGLGTAYEQYF
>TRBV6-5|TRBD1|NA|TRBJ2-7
TGTGCCAGCAGTCGACAGGGCTCAACCTACGAGCAGTACTTC
CASSRQGSTYEQYF
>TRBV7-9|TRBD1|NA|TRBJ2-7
TGTGCCAGCAGCTCAACCTCTAACAGGGGAGCCCACGAGCAGTACTTC
CASSSTSNRGAHEQYF
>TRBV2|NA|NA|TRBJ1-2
TGTGCCAGCATCCGGACCGAAGAAGCTAACTATGGCTACACCTTC
CASIRTEEANYGYTF
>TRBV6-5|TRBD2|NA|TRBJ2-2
TGTGCCAGCAGTTACGTAGCGGGAGGAGGCGGGGAGCTGTTTTTT
CASSYVAGGGGELFF
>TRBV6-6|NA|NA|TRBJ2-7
TGTGCCAGCAGTTACGGCAATACGGGCTACGAGCAGTACTTC
CASSYGNTGYEQYF
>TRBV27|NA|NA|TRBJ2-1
TGTGCCAGCAGGGGGGCTCGGAGCTCCTACAATGAGCAGTTCTTC
CASRGARSSYNEQFF
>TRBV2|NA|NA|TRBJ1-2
TGTGCCAGCAAAGCTCAGGGGCTTGGCTACACCTTC
CASKAQGLGYTF
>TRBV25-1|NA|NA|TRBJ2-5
TGTGCCAGCAGTGACCCCCGGGGGTCGGGAGAGACCCAGTACTTC
CASSDPRGSGETQYF
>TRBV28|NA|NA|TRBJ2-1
TGTGCCAGCAGTTCACCGGGACAATACAATGAGCAGTTCTTC
CASSSPGQYNEQFF
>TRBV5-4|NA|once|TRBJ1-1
TGTGCCAGCAGCCCTGCCCTGGGACAGAACACTGAAGCTTTCTTT
CASSPALGQNTEAFF
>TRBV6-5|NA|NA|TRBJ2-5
TGTGCCAGCAGTTACGAGAAGTACGGGGACCAGTACTTC
CASSYEKYGDQYF
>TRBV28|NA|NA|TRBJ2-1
TGTGCCAGCGCCGAGGGGCAGGGCTACAATGAGCAGTTCTTC
CASAEGQGYNEQFF
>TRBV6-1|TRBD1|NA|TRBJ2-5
TGTGCCAGCGTGGGGACAGGGCGGGAGACCCAGTACTTC
CASVGTGRETQYF
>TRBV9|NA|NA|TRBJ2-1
TGTGCCAGCAGCGCCAGGGGGGACAATGAGCAGTTCTTC
CASSARGDNEQFF
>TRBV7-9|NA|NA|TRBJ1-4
TGTGCCAGCAGCTACCCCTTAGGACGGGGGAAGGAAAAACTGTTTTTT
CASSYPLGRGKEKLFF
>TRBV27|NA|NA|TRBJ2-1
TGTGCCAGCAGTCCCACCTTCAGGGGTCACAATGAGCAGTTCTTC
CASSPTFRGHNEQFF
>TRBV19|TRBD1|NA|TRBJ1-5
TGTGCCAGTAGTGCGACAGGGAGTCGCCAGCCCCAGCATTTT
CASSATGSRQPQHF
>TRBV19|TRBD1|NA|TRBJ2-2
TGTGCCAGTAGTACCAACGGACAGGGATACACCGGGGAGCTGTTTTTT
CASSTNGQGYTGELFF
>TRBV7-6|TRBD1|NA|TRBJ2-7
TGTGCCAGCAGCTTAGAGACAGGGGGCGGCTACGAGCAGTACTTC
CASSLETGGGYEQYF
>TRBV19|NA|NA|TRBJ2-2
TGTGCCAGTAGACAACGGGGCGGGCTTAACACCGGGGAGCTGTTTTTT
CASRQRGGLNTGELFF
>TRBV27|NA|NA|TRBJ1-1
TGTGCCAGCAGCTTTTTGACGAACACTGAAGCTTTCTTT
CASSFLTNTEAFF
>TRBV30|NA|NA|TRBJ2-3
TGTGCCTGGAGTGTCCCGGGACTGAGCACAGATACGCAGTATTTT
CAWSVPGLSTDTQYF
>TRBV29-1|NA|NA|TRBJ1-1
TGCAGCTCCCGCCTAGGGCCTAGCACTGAAGCTTTCTTT
CSSRLGPSTEAFF
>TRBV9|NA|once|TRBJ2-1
TGTGCCAGCAGCGTAGGTGGGTCCAAGATTTCTAATGAGCAGTTCTTC
CASSVGGSKISNEQFF
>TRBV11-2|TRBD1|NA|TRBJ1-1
TGTGCCAGCAGCGACGGGACAGCCACTGAAGCTTTCTTT
CASSDGTATEAFF
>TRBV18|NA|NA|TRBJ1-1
TGTGCCAGCTCACCGCAGGCCCTCATGAACACTGAAGCTTTCTTT
CASSPQALMNTEAFF
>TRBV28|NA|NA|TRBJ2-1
TGTGCCAGCAGGTTGGGACGTACCTACAATGAGCAGTTCTTC
CASRLGRTYNEQFF
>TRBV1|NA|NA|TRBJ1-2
TGCACCAGCAGCCAATCCCCCAGGACAGGGAACAAAGAAAGCTATGGCTACACCTTC
CTSSQSPRTGNKESYGYTF
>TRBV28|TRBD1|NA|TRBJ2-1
TGTGCCAGCAAGTTGGACAGGGGAAATGAGCAGTTCTTC
CASKLDRGNEQFF
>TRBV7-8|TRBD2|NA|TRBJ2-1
TGTGCCAGCAGCAAACTAGCGGGACCCTACAATGAGCAGTTCTTC
CASSKLAGPYNEQFF
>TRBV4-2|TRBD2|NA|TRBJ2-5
TGTGCCAGCAGCCAAGGAGGACTAGCGGGACACCAAGAGACCCAGTACTTC
CASSQGGLAGHQETQYF
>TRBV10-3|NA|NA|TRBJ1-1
TGTGCCATCAGTGAGTCTTGGAAGGAGGCTTTCTTT
CAISESWKEAFF
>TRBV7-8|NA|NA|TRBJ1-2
TGTGCCAGCAGCTTAAAATGGCCAGAGGGTTCCTATGGCTACACCTTC
CASSLKWPEGSYGYTF
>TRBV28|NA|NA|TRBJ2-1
TGTGCCAGCAGTCGACAGGGAGGGGAGCAGTTCTTC
CASSRQGGEQFF
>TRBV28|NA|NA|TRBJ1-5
TGTGCCAGCAGTTTAAGAGGGGGTGGCAATCAGCCCCAGCATTTT
CASSLRGGGNQPQHF
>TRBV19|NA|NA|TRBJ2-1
TGTGCCAGTATGGGGGCTAGCGAACTTAAGGAAAATGAGCAGTTCTTC
CASMGASELKENEQFF
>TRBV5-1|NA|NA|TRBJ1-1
TGCGCCAGCAGAGAGGGGGGTGGCACTGAAGCTTTCTTT
CASREGGGTEAFF
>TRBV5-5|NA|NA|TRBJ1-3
TGTGCCAGCAGCTTGGTTCAGGGAGGAAACACCATATATTTT
CASSLVQGGNTIYF
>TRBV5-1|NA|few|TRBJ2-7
TGCGCCAGCAGCCCAGGGGCCCACACCACGAACGAGCAGTACTTC
CASSPGAHTTNEQYF
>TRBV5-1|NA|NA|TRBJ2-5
TGCGCCAGCAGCCCCAGTATCGGGCTCCCTCAAGAGACCCAGTACTTC
CASSPSIGLPQETQYF
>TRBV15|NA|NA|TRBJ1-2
TGTGCCACCAGCGTATCGACAGCTCCTAACTATGGCTACACCTTC
CATSVSTAPNYGYTF
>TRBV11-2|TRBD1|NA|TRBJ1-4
TGTGCCAGCAGCCTTAGGGCGGGACAGGGAAAGGGAAGCGAAAAACTGTTTTTT
CASSLRAGQGKGSEKLFF
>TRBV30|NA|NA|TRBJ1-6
TGTGCCTTGGATAGAGAGGGAAATTCACCCCTCCACTTT
CALDREGNSPLHF